Below, 28 T cell receptor beta chains from the same sample are listed, as sequenced in a study of blood T cell repertoires in COVID-19. Using immunoSEQ multiplex PCR, the repertoire was profiled, and TCRdb retains in-frame clones only, with some absent. In the table there are around 400,000 clones, 75% to 90% of which are singletons. The specimen sequenced was PBMCs or T cells enriched from blood (not recorded which). The receptors were sampled from a woman in her fifties or sixties who had recovered from COVID-19.

The chain is built from TRBV30 and TRBJ1-6; perhaps TRBD1 as D (5 bases). The CDR3 extends over 11 amino acids. Trimming pared 7 bases from V and 7 bases from J, leaving 8 bases between. Germline V gene sequence: CDR1 GTSNPN, CDR2 SVGIG (reference sequence). CDR3 nucleotides: TGTGCCTTGGAGGGGAATTCACCCCTCCACTTT. This gives the protein CALEGNSPLHF.

This chain links TRBV5-6 with TRBJ1-2; possible D gene TRBD1, 6 bases. V was pared by 4 bases and J by 4 bases, with 14 bases between. Germline assignment: CDR1 SGHDT and CDR2 YYEEEE. The CDR3 has 14 amino acids. CDR3 bases: TGTGCCAGCAGCGCCCGGACAGCGCGCTATGGCTACACCTTC. It specifies CASSARTARYGYTF.

This sequence joins TRBV7-6 and TRBJ2-7; the match to TRBD2 covers 12 bases. This CDR3 has 14 residues. CDR1 is SGHVS, CDR2 FNYEAQ, per germline. The CDR3 reads CATLAGLAGSEQYF. CDR3 bases: TGTGCTACTCTGGCCGGACTAGCGGGGAGTGAGCAGTACTTC.

The genes are TRBV25-1 and TRBJ1-2, with 7 bases that match TRBD1. The V gene's germline CDR1 is MGHDK and CDR2 SYGVNS. The CDR3 is 14 amino acids. V was clipped by 6 bases and J by 6 bases; unmatched bases: 10. CDR3 sequence reads: CASSKTGVSNGYTF. In DNA form, the CDR3 reads TGTGCCAGCAGCAAAACAGGGGTTTCTAATGGCTACACCTTC.

Written as DNA, the CDR3 is TGTGCCTGGAGTTCCAGGGGGTCGGGCGGCTACACCTTC. Its protein product is CAWSSRGSGGYTF. The chain links TRBV30 to TRBJ1-2; 7 positions match TRBD1. V shed 2 bases and J 8 bases; nucleotides not matched to a gene: 8. The germline CDR1 and CDR2 sequences are GTSNPN and SVGIG (reference sequence). The CDR3 spans 13 residues.

V usage is TRBV11-3 and J usage is TRBJ1-6; no definite D call. Germline assignment: CDR1 SGHNT and CDR2 YENEEA. V was shortened by 5 bases and J by 9 bases, with 11 bases between the two germline ends. This CDR3 has 13 residues. CDR3 sequence (DNA): TGTGCCAGCAGCCCCCGGTGGAGTTCACCCCTCCACTTT. Translated, it gives CASSPRWSSPLHF.

The rearrangement uses TRBV3-1 (or the pseudogene TRBV3-2) and TRBJ1-1; D perhaps matches TRBD1 (5 bases). The V gene's germline CDR1 is LGHDT and CDR2 YNNKEL (reference sequence). Trimming pared 3 bases from V and 4 bases from J, leaving 12 bases between. CDR3 length: 14 residues. The CDR3 spells CASSQPDRLTEAFF. The CDR3 nucleotides are TGTGCCAGCAGCCAGCCAGACAGACTCACTGAAGCTTTCTTT.

The V and J genes are TRBV6-2 or TRBV6-3 and TRBJ2-7; 9 bases are a match to TRBD2. The junction had 2 bases not matched to a gene; V was cut back by 2 bases and J by 0 bases. Germline-derived CDR1 and CDR2 are MNHEY and SVGEGT. The CDR3 extends over 15 amino acids. The CDR3 coding sequence is TGTGCCAGCAGTTACGTAGCGGGAGTCTCCTACGAGCAGTACTTC. It codes for CASSYVAGVSYEQYF.

The chain joins TRBV4-3 to TRBJ1-4, with unresolved D. From germline, CDR1 is LGHNA and CDR2 YSLEER. V lost 0 bases and J lost 5, with 7 bases in between. This CDR3 has 14 amino acids. DNA for the CDR3: TGCGCCAGCAGCCAAGAACTCTACAATGAAAAACTGTTTTTT. This sequence encodes CASSQELYNEKLFF.

The rearrangement uses TRBV19 and TRBJ2-7; D might be TRBD1 (6 bases). This CDR3 is built from 14 residues. Germline V gene lookup returns CDR1 LNHDA and CDR2 SQIVND (reference sequence). Trimming took off 4 bases at V and 1 base at J, with 11 bases between the two ends. CDR3 protein: CASSNRDISYEQYF. The DNA for the CDR3 is TGTGCCAGTAGTAACCGGGACATATCCTACGAGCAGTACTTC.

This chain uses TRBV27 with TRBJ1-2; TRBD1 agrees at 8 bases. V lost 3 bases to trimming and J lost 8 bases; unmatched junction nucleotides: 5. Per the germline V gene, CDR1 is MNHEY and CDR2 is SMNVEV (reference sequence). The length of the CDR3 is 13 residues. As DNA, the CDR3 is TGTGCCAGCAGTTTTTGGACAGGGACCGGCTACACCTTC. This encodes CASSFWTGTGYTF.

The rearrangement uses TRBV5-1 and TRBJ1-2, with TRBD1 as a possible D gene (5 bases). Germline values: CDR1 SGHRS, CDR2 YFSETQ. The ends were cut back, 0 bases at V and 4 bases at J, with 10 bases in the middle. CDR3 size: 14 residues. CDR3 in amino acids: CASSLDSGGYGYTF. In nucleotides, the CDR3 is TGCGCCAGCAGCTTGGACTCGGGGGGCTATGGCTACACCTTC.

V gene TRBV29-1 combines with J gene TRBJ1-2, with D uncertain. CDR3 length equals 14 residues. Trimming took 7 bases from V and 0 from J, leaving 15 bases between them. The germline V gene has CDR1 SQVTM and CDR2 ANQGSEA. CDR3 sequence: CSAAEGYPNYGYTF. In DNA form, the CDR3 reads TGCAGCGCAGCAGAGGGTTATCCTAACTATGGCTACACCTTC.

This clone was counted a few times. The CDR3 loop reads CASSPGGWGGYNEQFF. Here the CDR3 DNA reads TGTGCCAGCAGCCCGGGAGGGTGGGGTGGTTACAATGAGCAGTTCTTC. The rearrangement joins TRBV7-3 to TRBJ2-1, with 8 positions matching TRBD2. This CDR3 has 16 residues. CDR1 and CDR2 from the germline V gene are SGHTA and FQGTGA. Germline trimming cut 5 bases from V and 4 bases from J; bases unmatched to any gene: 10.

The chain links TRBV9 to TRBJ2-1, with unresolved D. Deletions cut 0 bases from V and 6 bases from J, with 16 bases between. CDR1 and CDR2 (germline): SGDLS, YYNGEE. The CDR3 totals 16 residues. The DNA of the CDR3 is TGTGCCAGCAGCGTAGATTGGCGAGGAGTTTCCAATGAGCAGTTCTTC. Protein: CASSVDWRGVSNEQFF.

The genes are TRBV15 and TRBJ1-5; TRBD1 agrees at 10 bases. Germline V lookup: CDR1 LNHNV, CDR2 YYDKDF (reference sequence). The CDR3 is 17 amino acids. Losses at the gene ends were 0 bases for V and 4 bases for J; bases not matched to a gene: 6. The CDR3 DNA reads TGTGCCACCAGCAGAGATTTAGGGACAGGGGTTAATCAGCCCCAGCATTTT. Translated: CATSRDLGTGVNQPQHF.

The chain joins TRBV19 to TRBJ1-1; D may be TRBD1 (6 bases). V was shortened by 6 bases and J by 4 bases, with 21 bases between the two germline ends. This CDR3 has 16 residues. Per the germline V gene, CDR1 is LNHDA and CDR2 is SQIVND (reference sequence). DNA for the CDR3: TGTGCCAGTAGGAAAACAGGGAAAGGCGGGAGCACTGAAGCTTTCTTT. It yields the protein CASRKTGKGGSTEAFF.

The chain is built from TRBV2 and TRBJ2-7, with D tentatively TRBD1 (6 bases). Germline V CDR1 and CDR2: SNHLY, FYNNEI. The V end lost 6 bases, the J end lost 0 bases, and 12 bases lay between the germline ends. CDR3 length: 14 residues. CDR3 protein: CASRTDSLSYEQYF. The CDR3 DNA sequence: TGTGCCAGCAGGACGGACAGCCTCTCCTACGAGCAGTACTTC.

V is TRBV6-1 and J is TRBJ2-7; perhaps TRBD2 as D (5 bases). The V gene's germline CDR1 is MNHNS and CDR2 SASEGT. The CDR3 consists of 17 residues. V lost 4 bases, J lost 2 bases, and 21 bases lay in between. The CDR3 DNA follows: TGTGCCAGCAGTGCGAACTCCGGACTCCCGATGGCCTACGAGCAGTACTTC. Protein sequence: CASSANSGLPMAYEQYF.

The chain recombines TRBV18 with TRBJ2-3; 7 bases match TRBD1. The trim removed 5 bases at V and 0 bases at J, leaving 2 bases unmatched. The CDR3 runs to 14 residues. Germline-derived CDR1 and CDR2 are KGHSH and LQKENI. DNA of the CDR3: TGTGCCAGCTCAGGGACAGCAAGCACAGATACGCAGTATTTT. Its protein is CASSGTASTDTQYF. Full variable domain (remainder filled in from reference TRBV18 and TRBJ2-3): NAGVMQNPRHLVRRRGQEARLRCSPMKGHSHVYWYRQLPEEGLKFMVYLQKENIIDESGMPKERFSAEFPKEGPSILRIQQVVRGDSAAYFCASSGTASTDTQYFGPGTRLTVL.

The rearrangement joins TRBV12-3 or TRBV12-4 to TRBJ2-5; D may be TRBD2 (6 bases). With 8 bases removed from V and 3 bases from J, the gap between germline ends came to 13 bases. The CDR3 runs to 13 residues. CDR3: CASVWGVEETQYF. Here the CDR3 DNA reads TGTGCCAGCGTTTGGGGGGTCGAAGAGACCCAGTACTTC.

This rearrangement joins TRBV5-6 to TRBJ1-3; D uncertain. Germline CDR1 is SGHDT and CDR2 is YYEEEE. V was trimmed by 3 bases and J by 0 bases, leaving 16 bases between them. The CDR3 totals 17 residues. The chain's CDR3 is CASSSGYLYSSGNTIYF. The CDR3 DNA reads TGTGCCAGCAGCTCGGGGTATTTATACAGCTCTGGAAACACCATATATTTT. The complete variable domain, with remaining parts taken from reference TRBV5-6 and TRBJ1-3, reads DAGVTQSPTHLIKTRGQQVTLRCSPKSGHDTVSWYQQALGQGPQFIFQYYEEEERQRGNFPDRFSGHQFPNYSSELNVNALLLGDSALYLCASSSGYLYSSGNTIYFGEGSWLTVV.

This rearrangement joins TRBV19 to TRBJ2-2, with D possibly being TRBD2 (5 bases). V lost 5 bases and J 1 base, leaving 11 bases between the germline ends. Germline CDR1 LNHDA, CDR2 SQIVND (reference sequence). The CDR3 covers 15 residues. The DNA of the CDR3 is TGTGCCAGTAGTGTTGGACTGCTGAACACCGGGGAGCTGTTTTTT. Translating it yields CASSVGLLNTGELFF.

This clone has just a few counts. The rearrangement uses TRBV29-1 and TRBJ1-2; D gene ambiguous. CDR3 length: 12 amino acids. Germline V gives CDR1 SQVTM, CDR2 ANQGSEA. V was clipped by 4 bases and J by 7 bases, with 13 bases between them. This CDR3 is CSVGGEVAGYTF. The CDR3 nucleotides are TGCAGCGTTGGAGGTGAGGTAGCTGGCTACACCTTC.

The table lists this clone with a few counts. The chain joins TRBV5-1 to TRBJ1-1, with TRBD1 matching over 9 bases. Germline assignment: CDR1 SGHRS and CDR2 YFSETQ. With 5 bases clipped from V and 3 bases from J, the junction kept 5 bases outside the gene matches. The CDR3 covers 14 residues. The CDR3 spells CASSSDRGYTEAFF. CDR3 DNA: TGCGCCAGCAGTTCGGACAGGGGATACACTGAAGCTTTCTTT.

The V and J genes are TRBV2 and TRBJ1-5, with no clear D. Germline V gene lookup returns CDR1 SNHLY and CDR2 FYNNEI. The CDR3 is made up of 14 amino acids. The V and J ends lost 5 bases and 6 bases respectively, with 14 bases between them. The CDR3 nucleotides read TGTGCCAGCAGTCCAGTATTGGCTGGTCAGCCCCAGCATTTT. Its protein is CASSPVLAGQPQHF.

The chain is built from TRBV11-3 and TRBJ1-2; D is undetermined. Trimming took off 5 bases at V and 4 bases at J, with 14 bases between the two ends. Germline V gene lookup returns CDR1 SGHNT and CDR2 YENEEA. CDR3 length equals 14 residues. The CDR3 spells CASSSTEALYGYTF. The CDR3 coding sequence is TGTGCCAGCAGCAGTACTGAGGCCCTCTATGGCTACACCTTC. Full variable domain (missing parts from reference TRBV11-3 and TRBJ1-2): EAGVVQSPRYKIIEKKQPVAFWCNPISGHNTLYWYLQNLGQGPELLIRYENEEAVDDSQLPKDRFSAERLKGVDSTLKIQPAELGDSAVYLCASSSTEALYGYTFGSGTRLTVV.

The CDR3 protein is CASSLMTGSPLHF. CDR3 bases: TGTGCCAGCAGCTTAATGACTGGGTCACCCCTCCACTTT. The chain is built from TRBV7-3 and TRBJ1-6; D gene ambiguous. Germline CDR1 SGHTA, CDR2 FQGTGA. The CDR3 is 13 residues long. The germline V and J ends were trimmed by 1 base and 10 bases, with 8 bases remaining between them.